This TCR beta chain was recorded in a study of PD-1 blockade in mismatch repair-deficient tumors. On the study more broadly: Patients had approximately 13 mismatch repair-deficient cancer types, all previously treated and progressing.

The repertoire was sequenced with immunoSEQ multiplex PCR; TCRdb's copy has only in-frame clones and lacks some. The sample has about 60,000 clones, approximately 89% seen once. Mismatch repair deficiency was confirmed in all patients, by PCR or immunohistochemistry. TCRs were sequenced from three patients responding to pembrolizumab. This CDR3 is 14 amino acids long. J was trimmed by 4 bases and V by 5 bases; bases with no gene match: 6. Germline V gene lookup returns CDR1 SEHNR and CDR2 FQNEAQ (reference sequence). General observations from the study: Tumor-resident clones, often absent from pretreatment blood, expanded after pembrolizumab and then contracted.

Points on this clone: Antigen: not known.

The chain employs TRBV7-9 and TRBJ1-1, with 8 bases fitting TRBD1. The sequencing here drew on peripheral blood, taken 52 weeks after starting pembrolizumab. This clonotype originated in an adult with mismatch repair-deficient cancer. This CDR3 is CASSPGQGLTEAFF. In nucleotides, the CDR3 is TGTGCCAGCAGCCCCGGACAGGGACTCACTGAAGCTTTCTTT.